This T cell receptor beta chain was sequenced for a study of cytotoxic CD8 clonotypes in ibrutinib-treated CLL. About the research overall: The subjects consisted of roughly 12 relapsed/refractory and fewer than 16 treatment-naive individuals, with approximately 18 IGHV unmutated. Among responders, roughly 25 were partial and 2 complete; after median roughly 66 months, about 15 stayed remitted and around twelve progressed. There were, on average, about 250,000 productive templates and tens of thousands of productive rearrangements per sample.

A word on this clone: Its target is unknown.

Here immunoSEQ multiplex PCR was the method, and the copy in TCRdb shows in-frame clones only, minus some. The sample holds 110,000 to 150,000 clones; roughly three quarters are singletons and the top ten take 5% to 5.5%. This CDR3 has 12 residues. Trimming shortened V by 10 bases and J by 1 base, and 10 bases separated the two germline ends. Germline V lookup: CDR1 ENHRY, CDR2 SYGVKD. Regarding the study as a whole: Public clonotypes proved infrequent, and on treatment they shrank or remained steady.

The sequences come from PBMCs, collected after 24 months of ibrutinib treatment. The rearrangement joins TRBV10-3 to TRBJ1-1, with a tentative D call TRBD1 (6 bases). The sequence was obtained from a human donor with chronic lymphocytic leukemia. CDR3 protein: CASKGGNTEAFF. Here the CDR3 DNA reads TGTGCCAGCAAAGGGGGGAACACTGAAGCTTTCTTT.